This T cell receptor (beta chain) was found in a study of Graves' ophthalmopathy and Graves' hyperthyroidism. General observations from the study: Blood samples also showed most expanded thyroid clonotypes exceeding 0.001 frequency.

About this clonotype itself: Its antigen remains unidentified.

RNA transcripts were the template, and TCR beta CDR3 regions were amplified from them. The workflow started with a first-round RT-PCR run with HTBI primers and then moved on to a second-round multiplex PCR. Each CDR3 protein is one row after TCRdb ran MiXCR on the multiplex PCR reads. The sample yields about 400,000 distinct CDR3 sequences, approximately 15% seen once. Trimming took 2 bases from V and 8 from J, leaving 24 bases between them. This CDR3 spans 16 amino acids. In germline, CDR1 is DFQATT, CDR2 SNEGSKA (reference sequence). Stable hyperthyroid donors showed no ophthalmopathy during 18 months follow-up. The diagnostic workup employed clinical symptoms, serum thyroxine, TRAb, thyroid ultrasound and orbital computed tomography.

The V gene is TRBV20-1, the J gene TRBJ1-2, with a tentative D call TRBD1 (6 bases). The sample was peripheral blood. This clonotype was sampled from a woman younger than 35 with stable Graves' hyperthyroidism. CDR3 loop: CSARSPGQGSEIGYTF. For the CDR3, the DNA is TGCAGTGCTAGAAGTCCGGGACAAGGTAGTGAGATCGGCTACACCTTC.